This entry concerns a single TCR beta chain. What it binds is unknown. The study ran its PCR with 60 Vbeta and 13 Jbeta primers. Sequencing used immunoSEQ multiplex PCR; TCRdb keeps in-frame clones, though not all of them. The sample yields roughly 200,000 clones, 77% seen once. This CDR3 has 14 amino acids. CDR1 is SGHVS and CDR2 is FQNEAQ in the germline V gene. The V gene lost 5 bases and the J gene lost 3 bases, with 11 bases spanning the gap. The data derive from a study of cytomegalovirus exposure and HLA in healthy donors. Study at large: Some 180 million T cells yielded approximately 110 million unique TCR beta sequences in earlier analysis. Overall study results and limits: In vitro experiments confirmed that three CMV-associated chains were specific for CMV antigens. Cytomegalovirus-associated TCR beta chains were listed, numbering some 180. Researchers reported in a later analysis that common viral pathogens appeared linked to several top clusters.

The chain employs TRBV7-8 and TRBJ1-5, with D possibly TRBD1 on 5 matching bases. This clonotype was sampled from a woman aged 55 to 70 in good health and CMV-seropositive. Sequencing was performed on PBMCs. As DNA, the CDR3 is TGTGCCAGCAGCCCGACAGTAAACAATCAGCCCCAGCATTTT. Translated: CASSPTVNNQPQHF.